Shown below are 21 T cell receptor beta chains from a single sample sequenced in a study of Graves' ophthalmopathy and Graves' hyperthyroidism. Amplified TCR beta CDR3 regions were obtained using RNA transcripts as template. An opening RT-PCR round employed HTBI primers and preceded a second-round multiplex PCR. TCRdb analysed the multiplex PCR reads with MiXCR anew, one entry per CDR3 protein. Among about 380,000 distinct CDR3 sequences listed, 15% were seen once. The sequenced sample was peripheral blood. All receptors come from a woman in her late teens or twenties with stable Graves' hyperthyroidism.

This clonotype was detected ten times or more. The chain couples TRBV9 to TRBJ1-1; D might be TRBD1 (5 bases). Germline V gives CDR1 SGDLS, CDR2 YYNGEE. This CDR3 has 14 residues. The V end lost 3 bases, the J end lost 3 bases, and 12 bases lay between the germline ends. CDR3 in amino acids: CASSDGGTDTEAFF. In DNA form, the CDR3 reads TGTGCCAGCAGCGATGGGGGAACCGACACTGAAGCTTTCTTT.

This clonotype was observed at least ten times. CDR3 coding DNA: TGTGCCGTCGGGACAGGGGGGAACTACGAGCAGTACTTC. It yields the protein CAVGTGGNYEQYF. The chain is built from TRBV11-3 and TRBJ2-7; 11 bases are a match to TRBD1. The length of the CDR3 is 13 residues. V trimming: 11 bases; J trimming: 3 bases; junction bases outside the gene matches: 6. From germline, CDR1 is SGHNT and CDR2 YENEEA.

This clonotype appeared many times. One end of the junction does not line up with germline, which may come from a read error. The chain joins TRBV11-2 to TRBJ1-2; D gene unclear. CDR1 and CDR2 from the germline V gene are SGHAT and FQNNGV. The CDR3 is 11 amino acids. CDR3 protein: CASSVEYGYTF. The CDR3 nucleotides are TGTGCCAGCAGCGTAGAGTATGGCTACACCTTC.

The chain has TRBV19 and TRBJ1-3, with D hard to call. The CDR3 totals 14 residues. Trimming stripped 5 bases from V and 7 bases from J, with 15 bases between. The germline V gene encodes CDR1 LNHDA and CDR2 SQIVND (reference sequence). The CDR3 DNA reads TGTGCCAGTAGTCCCCCCGGCCTTCCGAACACCATATATTTT. It specifies CASSPPGLPNTIYF. Drawing the rest from reference TRBV19 and TRBJ1-3, the complete variable domain is DGGITQSPKYLFRKEGQNVTLSCEQNLNHDAMYWYRQDPGQGLRLIYYSQIVNDFQKGDIAEGYSVSREKKESFPLTVTSAQKNPTAFYLCASSPPGLPNTIYFGEGSWLTVV.

Worth noting for this clonotype: This clone may be a read error of a much larger clone one base away. It is unclear where the CDR3 begins or ends on the DNA, so no DNA is shown, and the CDR3 is as TCRdb lists it. The CDR3 reads CASSFPLSGSGRPSTSGQAHYF. The chain joins TRBV7-2 to TRBJ2-5; TRBD2 was called by the table and not checked on the DNA. Per germline, CDR1 SGHTA and CDR2 FQGNSA. Inclusive of both ends, the CDR3 amounts to 22 amino acids.

This clonotype was detected ten times or more. This chain uses TRBV5-1 with TRBJ2-5; tentatively, D is TRBD1 or TRBD2 (5 bases each). The V gene lost 5 bases and the J gene lost 2 bases, with 16 bases spanning the gap. This CDR3 contains 15 residues. Per germline, CDR1 SGHRS and CDR2 YFSETQ. CDR3: CASRTDSGPQETQYF. As DNA, the CDR3 is TGCGCCAGCAGGACGGACTCGGGGCCACAAGAGACCCAGTACTTC.

This clonotype was picked up a small number of times. Written as DNA, the CDR3 is TGCGCCAGCAGCCTTTTTGGGATCAGGGATGGCTACACCTTC. Amino acids: CASSLFGIRDGYTF. V gene TRBV4-1 combines with J gene TRBJ1-2; tentative D call: TRBD1 (5 bases). V gave up 4 bases and J gave up 6 bases, with 15 bases separating them. Per germline, CDR1 MGHRA and CDR2 YSYEKL. The CDR3 is 14 residues long.

Only one count was recorded for this clonotype. CDR3 protein: CATSDPLGELFF. For the CDR3, the DNA is TGTGCCACCAGTGACCCGTTAGGGGAGCTGTTTTTT. The chain uses TRBV24-1 and TRBJ2-2; no reliable D call. The CDR3 loop spans 12 amino acids. V dropped 4 bases and J dropped 8 bases, with 7 bases sitting between them. CDR1 KGHDR and CDR2 SFDVKD come from the germline V gene.

The sample holds many counts of this clonotype. The chain links TRBV29-1 to TRBJ1-1; D uncertain. V lost 7 bases and J lost 0, with 15 bases in between. This CDR3 is built from 14 residues. Germline CDR1 and CDR2: SQVTM and ANQGSEA. In DNA, the CDR3 is TGCAGCGCCAAAGACGCTGGGGTGAACACTGAAGCTTTCTTT. This gives the protein CSAKDAGVNTEAFF.

In its sample, this clonotype was seen many times. J is TRBJ2-2 and V is TRBV19; tentative D call: TRBD1 (6 bases). CDR1 LNHDA and CDR2 SQIVND come from the germline V gene (reference sequence). Trimming cost V 9 bases and J 0 bases, with 11 bases left between them. CDR3 size: 14 residues. As DNA, the CDR3 is TGTGCCAGCAAACAGGGCGCGAACACCGGGGAGCTGTTTTTT. Amino acid sequence: CASKQGANTGELFF.

There are many counts of this clonotype. V usage is TRBV6-2 or TRBV6-3 and J usage is TRBJ2-7; D gene ambiguous. V was trimmed by 2 bases and J by 2 bases, leaving 4 bases between them. CDR1 MNHEY and CDR2 SVGEGT come from the germline V gene. This CDR3 has 12 amino acids. The CDR3 here is CASSYDPYEQYF. In DNA, the CDR3 is TGTGCCAGCAGTTACGATCCCTACGAGCAGTACTTC.

This clonotype was seen ten or more times. The rearrangement joins TRBV19 to TRBJ1-5, with TRBD1 as a possible D gene (5 bases). The V gene's germline CDR1 is LNHDA and CDR2 SQIVND (reference sequence). The CDR3 runs to 15 residues. Trimming removed 5 bases at V and 2 bases at J, with 13 bases between. The CDR3 nucleotides read TGTGCCAGTAGTCCCAAGGACACCCGCAATCAGCCCCAGCATTTT. The encoded protein is CASSPKDTRNQPQHF.

Ten or more counts support this clonotype. The J gene is TRBJ2-6, the V gene TRBV27; the D gene is possibly TRBD1 (6 bases). The CDR3 is made up of 15 amino acids. V was clipped by 6 bases and J by 0 bases, with 9 bases between them. Germline V lookup: CDR1 MNHEY, CDR2 SMNVEV (reference sequence). The CDR3 loop reads CASSPTGSGANVLTF. For the CDR3, the DNA is TGTGCCAGCAGCCCGACAGGCTCTGGGGCCAACGTCCTGACTTTC.

The V gene is TRBV24-1, the J gene TRBJ1-5; D might be TRBD1 (6 bases). Germline CDR1 and CDR2: KGHDR and SFDVKD. CDR3 length: 15 amino acids. Trimming cost V 8 bases and J 2 bases, with 15 bases left between them. In DNA, the CDR3 is TGTGCCACCATGGAGGGGGGTCGGGGCAATCAGCCCCAGCATTTT. Its translation is CATMEGGRGNQPQHF.

The chain has TRBV6-5 and TRBJ2-5; 7 bases match TRBD1. The germline V gene has CDR1 MNHEY and CDR2 SVGAGI. The V and J ends lost 0 bases and 5 bases, in that order; junction bases with no gene match: 6. The CDR3 contains 15 residues. CDR3 residues: CASSYSKKDRETQYF. The CDR3 coding sequence is TGTGCCAGCAGTTACTCAAAAAAGGACAGGGAGACCCAGTACTTC.

This clonotype was observed a handful of times. The chain has TRBV4-1 and TRBJ1-2; TRBD1 is a possible D gene (5 bases). There are 14 residues in the CDR3. CDR1 and CDR2 from the germline V gene are MGHRA and YSYEKL. V was cut by 0 bases and J by 4 bases, with 9 bases left in between. CDR3 sequence reads: CASSQERQSYGYTF. CDR3 DNA: TGCGCCAGCAGCCAAGAACGACAGTCCTATGGCTACACCTTC.

This clonotype was counted at least ten times. V and J are TRBV10-3 and TRBJ1-1; no definite D call. The CDR3 loop spans 13 amino acids. V dropped 7 bases and J dropped 3 bases, with 12 bases sitting between them. Germline values: CDR1 ENHRY, CDR2 SYGVKD. The CDR3 protein is CAITWAQDTEAFF. The CDR3 nucleotides read TGTGCCATCACGTGGGCGCAGGACACTGAAGCTTTCTTT.

The V call is TRBV4-2, the J call TRBJ1-1, with D possibly matching TRBD1 (6 bases). The CDR3 is 12 residues long. V lost 1 base to trimming and J lost 8 bases, with 8 bases between them. Germline V gives CDR1 LGHNA, CDR2 YNFKEQ. CDR3 sequence (DNA): TGTGCCAGCAGCCAAGGACAGGAGGAAGCTTTCTTT. Its translation is CASSQGQEEAFF.

This clonotype appeared a few times. The chain couples TRBV11-3 to TRBJ1-1; TRBD1 is a possible D gene (6 bases). Germline V gene data show CDR1 as SGHNT and CDR2 as YENEEA. CDR3 length: 15 residues. The V end was cut by 0 bases, the J end by 1 base, with 9 bases between. The CDR3, as DNA: TGTGCCAGCAGCTTAGAATCGGACAGGAACACTGAAGCTTTCTTT. The encoded protein is CASSLESDRNTEAFF.

Here the CDR3 reads CASSATGTGGEQYF. The CDR3 DNA sequence: TGTGCCAGCAGTGCTACCGGGACAGGGGGCGAGCAGTACTTC. The chain recombines TRBV25-1 with TRBJ2-7, with 11 bases fitting TRBD1. This CDR3 has 14 amino acids. Trimming at V came to 4 bases and at J to 6 bases, leaving 5 bases not matched to a gene. In germline, CDR1 is MGHDK, CDR2 SYGVNS.

The chain carries TRBV5-8 and TRBJ1-2; 7 bases agree with TRBD1. Germline CDR1 reads SGHTS; CDR2 reads YDEGEE. V trimming: 4 bases; J trimming: 7 bases; junction bases outside the gene matches: 13. CDR3 length: 15 residues. CDR3 residues: CASSENRGSISGYTF. The CDR3 DNA reads as TGTGCCAGCAGCGAGAACAGGGGATCTATCTCTGGCTACACCTTC.